One and the same sample provided the 6 T cell receptor beta chains below, sequenced in a study of blood T cell repertoires in COVID-19. The repertoire was sequenced with immunoSEQ multiplex PCR; TCRdb's copy has only in-frame clones and lacks some. The table includes 150,000 or so clones, approximately 90% detected once. Sequencing was carried out using peripheral blood. These receptors originate from a young man with acute or convalescent COVID-19.

The chain has TRBV4-2 and TRBJ1-2; TRBD1 matches at 9 bases. V lost 0 bases and J lost 7; bases outside the gene matches: 9. The CDR3 has 16 residues. Germline-derived CDR1 and CDR2 are LGHNA and YNFKEQ. The CDR3 coding sequence is TGTGCCAGCAGCCAAGATAGGACAGGGGCCTTTTTTGGCTACACCTTC. Its translation is CASSQDRTGAFFGYTF.

This clone was seen more than once but under ten times. The chain combines TRBV9 with TRBJ1-4; D is perhaps TRBD1 (5 bases). This CDR3 contains 14 residues. V lost 0 bases to trimming and J lost 3 bases, with 6 bases between them. Germline CDR1 and CDR2: SGDLS and YYNGEE. CDR3 nucleotide sequence: TGTGCCAGCAGCGTAGGACAGTCTAATGAAAAACTGTTTTTT. It encodes CASSVGQSNEKLFF. The variable domain in full, with the rest retrieved from reference TRBV9 and TRBJ1-4, is DSGVTQTPKHLITATGQRVTLRCSPRSGDLSVYWYQQSLDQGLQFLIQYYNGEERAKGNILERFSAQQFPDLHSELNLSSLELGDSALYFCASSVGQSNEKLFFGSGTQLSVL.

The chain is built from TRBV4-1 and TRBJ1-3, with D hard to call. The CDR3 consists of 15 residues. V was cut by 0 bases and J by 0 bases, with 6 bases left in between. Germline V CDR1 and CDR2: MGHRA, YSYEKL. CDR3 residues: CASSQERYSGNTIYF. For the CDR3, the DNA is TGCGCCAGCAGCCAAGAGCGGTACTCTGGAAACACCATATATTTT.

The rearrangement links TRBV7-8 to TRBJ1-4; 7 nucleotides match TRBD1. The germline CDR1 and CDR2 sequences are SGHVS and FQNEAQ. The ends lost 5 bases at V and 10 bases at J; junction bases unmatched: 7. The CDR3 is 13 residues long. This chain's CDR3 is CASSPSGGGKLFF. The CDR3 nucleotides are TGTGCCAGCAGCCCATCAGGGGGAGGAAAACTGTTTTTT.

The V gene is TRBV4-1, the J gene TRBJ2-4, with 8 bases identical to TRBD2. The J segment lost 5 bases and the V segment lost 5 bases, leaving 5 bases of the junction unmatched. CDR3 size: 14 residues. The germline CDR1 and CDR2 sequences are MGHRA and YSYEKL. Here the CDR3 reads CASSAPGLENIQYF. For the CDR3, the DNA is TGCGCCAGCAGCGCGCCGGGACTAGAAAACATTCAGTACTTC.

The rearrangement links TRBV14 to TRBJ2-3, with 7 bases fitting TRBD2. This CDR3 is 15 amino acids long. With V trimmed by 4 bases and J by 6 bases, 10 bases remained unmatched. CDR1 is SGHDN, CDR2 FVKESK, per germline. In DNA, the CDR3 is TGTGCCAGCAGCCGGACTACGGGGGGAGGGGATACGCAGTATTTT. Encoded protein: CASSRTTGGGDTQYF.